This note documents a single T cell receptor beta chain sequence. The germline gene is not matched at one end of the junction; a read error may be the cause. This CDR3 has 14 amino acids. Germline assignment: CDR1 SGHTA and CDR2 FQGNSA. The record originates from a study of CD8+CD57+ T cells in acquired aplastic anemia. As for the study in general: Average DNA yield from sorted CD4+ and CD8+ cells was about 3 ug.

Sequencing was done on patients that had shown CD8+CD57+ cell expansion by flow cytometry. CDR3 and TCR beta VDJ profiling relied on a genomic DNA template. TCRdb passed the reads through MiXCR, listing each CDR3 protein once. This sample has 200,000 to 300,000 distinct CDR3 sequences; 82% occur once, and the top ten carry roughly 42%. The chain links TRBV7-2 to TRBJ2-7, with a weak D call TRBD1 (5 bases). The clonotype originates from a human donor with aplastic anemia. The sample taken for sequencing was sorted CD4+, CD8+, or CD8+CD57+ T cells (not recorded which) from PBMCs. CDR3 protein: CASSIGTGSYAQYF. DNA of the CDR3: TGTGCCAGCAGCATAGGTACAGGTTCCTACGCGCAGTACTTC.